These T cell receptor beta chains were read from a single sample in a study of OX40 agonist ivuxolimab in advanced cancers. The assay was immunoSEQ multiplex PCR, and TCRdb's table has in-frame clones only and misses some. The repertoire holds tens of thousands of clones, with around nine tenths as singletons. The specimen was CD4+ or CD8+ T cells sorted from blood, collected in a trial of the OX40 agonist ivuxolimab. The receptor source for this set is an adult with an advanced solid tumor such as melanoma, head and neck, liver or kidney cancer. Each CDR3 is given with its conserved first and last residue. Each record gives: clone size, D gene, J gene, V gene, CDR3 length, CDR3 protein, CDR3 DNA. A D gene is named only where the DNA matches it firmly. Clone sizes are given selectively: once, few, many, or a class where the clone is expanded.

>-|-|TRBJ2-5|TRBV5-4|15
CASSLEGWGEETQYF
TGTGCCAGCAGCCTGGAGGGCTGGGGAGAAGAGACCCAGTACTTC
>-|TRBD1|TRBJ1-5|TRBV5-6|14
CASSLGQGGQPQHF
TGTGCCAGCAGCCTGGGACAGGGCGGGCAGCCCCAGCATTTT
>-|-|TRBJ1-3|TRBV7-8|16
CASSLTATGSGNTIYF
TGTGCCAGCAGCTTAACTGCGACAGGCTCCGGAAACACCATATATTTT
>-|TRBD1|TRBJ1-2|TRBV5-6|15
CASSSQDRGNYGYTF
TGTGCCAGCAGCTCCCAGGACAGGGGGAACTATGGCTACACCTTC
>-|-|TRBJ2-1|TRBV9|15
CASSVAGRRRDEQFF
TGTGCCAGCAGCGTAGCCGGCAGGCGGAGGGATGAGCAGTTCTTC
>-|-|TRBJ1-3|TRBV7-8|15
CASSLPPGTGNTIYF
TGTGCCAGCAGCCTGCCTCCGGGAACTGGAAACACCATATATTTT
>-|-|TRBJ1-1|TRBV28|15
CASSLWGLRDTEAFF
TGTGCCAGCAGTTTATGGGGGCTGAGGGACACTGAAGCTTTCTTT
>-|-|TRBJ1-1|TRBV29-1|11
CSVGQVTEAFF
TGCAGCGTTGGGCAGGTCACTGAAGCTTTCTTT
>-|TRBD2|TRBJ2-2|TRBV11-3|17
CASSNPGLAANTGELFF
TGTGCCAGCAGCAACCCGGGACTAGCGGCGAACACCGGGGAGCTGTTTTTT
>once|-|TRBJ2-7|TRBV9|14
CASSVDSDSYEQYF
TGTGCCAGCAGCGTAGACAGCGATTCCTACGAGCAGTACTTC
>-|-|TRBJ1-2|TRBV11-2|13
CASSSGQIHGYTF
TGTGCCAGCAGCTCAGGACAGATCCATGGCTACACCTTC
>-|-|TRBJ2-5|TRBV5-6|16
CASRMGSDSFSETQYF
TGTGCCAGCAGGATGGGCTCGGACTCCTTTTCGGAGACCCAGTACTTC
>-|-|TRBJ2-1|TRBV9|16
CASSVGGGAFRNEQFF
TGTGCCAGCAGCGTAGGTGGGGGGGCTTTTAGGAATGAGCAGTTCTTC
>-|TRBD2|TRBJ2-5|TRBV28|15
CASSRTSGGKRTQYF
TGTGCCAGCAGTCGGACTAGCGGGGGGAAGAGAACCCAGTACTTC
>-|-|TRBJ2-1|TRBV7-9|15
CASSDSHQGKNEQFF
TGTGCCAGCAGCGATAGTCACCAGGGGAAGAATGAGCAGTTCTTC
>-|-|TRBJ1-2|TRBV9|13
CASSVEGVYGYTF
TGTGCCAGCAGCGTAGAGGGGGTCTATGGCTACACCTTC
>-|-|TRBJ1-5|TRBV2|17
CATQLSQETGMEQPQHF
TGTGCCACCCAATTAAGCCAAGAAACAGGGATGGAGCAGCCCCAGCATTTT
>few|TRBD1|TRBJ1-1|TRBV12-5|14
CASGRVDRGSEAFF
TGTGCTAGTGGACGCGTGGACAGGGGGTCTGAAGCTTTCTTT
>-|-|TRBJ2-5|TRBV19|14
CASSILGGEETQYF
TGTGCCAGTAGTATCCTAGGAGGGGAAGAGACCCAGTACTTC
>-|TRBD2|TRBJ2-1|TRBV10-3|15
CAISGGLAFDNEQFF
TGTGCCATCAGTGGAGGACTAGCTTTCGACAATGAGCAGTTCTTC
>-|-|TRBJ1-3|TRBV9|16
CASSSTNPLRKNTIYF
TGTGCCAGCAGCTCCACAAACCCCCTAAGGAAAAACACCATATATTTT
>-|-|TRBJ1-5|TRBV21-1|15
CASSKTGHSHQPQHF
TGTGCCAGCAGCAAGACGGGACACAGTCATCAGCCCCAGCATTTT
>once|-|TRBJ2-7|TRBV11-2|15
CASSLQRTATYEQYF
TGTGCCAGCAGCTTGCAACGTACAGCGACCTACGAGCAGTACTTC